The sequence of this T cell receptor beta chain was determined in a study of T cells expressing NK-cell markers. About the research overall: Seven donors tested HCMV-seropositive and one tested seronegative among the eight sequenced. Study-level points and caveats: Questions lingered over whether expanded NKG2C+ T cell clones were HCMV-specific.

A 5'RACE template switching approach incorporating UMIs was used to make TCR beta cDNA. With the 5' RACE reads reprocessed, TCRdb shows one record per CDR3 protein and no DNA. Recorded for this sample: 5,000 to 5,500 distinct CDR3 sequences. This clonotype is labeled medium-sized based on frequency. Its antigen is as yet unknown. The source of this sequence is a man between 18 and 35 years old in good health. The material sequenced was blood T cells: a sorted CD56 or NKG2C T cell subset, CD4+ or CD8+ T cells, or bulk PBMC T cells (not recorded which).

This chain's CDR3 is CASSYSREIQETQYF. The chain joins TRBV6-5 to TRBJ2-5; TCRdb's D call of TRBD1 is untestable without DNA. The CDR3 is made up of 15 amino acids. Germline-derived CDR1 and CDR2 are MNHEY and SVGAGI.